This is a list of T cell receptor beta chains from one sample in a study of CD8 T cells in ankylosing spondylitis. TCRdb re-called the 5' RACE reads with MiXCR, one entry per CDR3 protein. The sample holds nearly 250,000 distinct CDR3 sequences, 32% seen once. Material: blood, either unsorted or a sorted T cell fraction (not recorded which). These receptors were obtained from a male donor with ankylosing spondylitis or in good health (not recorded which). Each CDR3 is given with its conserved first and last residue. A D gene is named only where the DNA matches it firmly. Clone size appears in some rows only: once, few, many, or a class for an expanded clone.

v_call,d_call,clone_size,j_call,cdr3_nt,cdr3_aa
TRBV20-1,TRBD2,.,TRBJ2-3,TGCAGTGCTGGCGGACTAGCGGGGGGGCCCACAGATACGCAGTATTTT,CSAGGLAGGPTDTQYF
TRBV4-2,.,.,TRBJ2-5,TGTGCCAGCAGCCCCTTAGGGAGGGGGCTAGAGACCCAGTACTTC,CASSPLGRGLETQYF
TRBV6-1,TRBD1,few,TRBJ1-2,TGTGCCAGCAGGGGACAGGGTACTAACTATGGCTACACCTTC,CASRGQGTNYGYTF
TRBV20-1,.,.,TRBJ2-3,TGCAGTGTAGCCCAAGGTGGCACAGATACGCAGTATTTT,CSVAQGGTDTQYF
TRBV11-3,TRBD2,.,TRBJ2-3,TGTGCCAGCAGCGTAAGGGGAGGGGCGGCAGATACGCAGTATTTT,CASSVRGGAADTQYF
TRBV6-5,TRBD1,few,TRBJ1-6,TGTGCCAGCAGTTACTCGGAGACAGGGGTTCGGGCACCCCTCCACTTT,CASSYSETGVRAPLHF
TRBV7-2,.,.,TRBJ1-1,TGTGCCAGCAGCTTAGCCAGGGCCACTGAAGCTTTCTTT,CASSLARATEAFF
TRBV30,.,.,TRBJ2-1,TGTGCCTGGACGAACGGGGGCGCCGAGCAGTTCTTC,CAWTNGGAEQFF
TRBV12-3/TRBV12-4,.,.,TRBJ2-1,TGTGCCAGCAGTCTACATCCCAATGAGCAGTTCTTC,CASSLHPNEQFF